This T cell receptor (beta chain) was found in a study of CD4 and CD8 cells across lung adenocarcinoma regions. Samples came from patients with localized non-small cell lung adenocarcinoma. MiXCR, applied by TCRdb to the PCR reads, yields one record per CDR3 protein. The sample yields some 16,000 distinct CDR3 sequences, roughly 51% seen once. This clonotype has just one count. The CDR3 has 17 residues. Deletions cut 5 bases from V and 1 base from J, with 20 bases between. Germline V lookup: CDR1 MNHNS, CDR2 SASEGT. The TCR originated in a female donor with lung adenocarcinoma. The CD4 and CD8 labels of this study may be unreliable. Sequencing was performed on CD8+ T cells from the center of a lung tumor. The gene calls are TRBV6-1 and TRBJ2-5, with a weak D call TRBD2 (6 bases). The CDR3 DNA is TGTGCCAGCAGTCTGGATGGAGGGGCCCTCTCCCAAGAGACCCAGTACTTC. As protein: CASSLDGGALSQETQYF.